A single sample gave rise to the 15 T cell receptor beta chains below, sequenced in a study of shared T cell receptors in the human thymus. The protocol was immunoSEQ multiplex PCR, while the TCRdb copy is restricted to in-frame clones and leaves out a portion. The data show hundreds of thousands of clones, approximately 88% seen once. These data are also associated with another study on human thymus T cells.

Input material: thymocytes. The receptors here all came from a boy in the first two years of life with a congenital heart defect.

The chain employs TRBV28 and TRBJ1-1, with a possible D match to TRBD1 (6 bases). V lost 6 bases, J lost 6 bases, and 17 bases lay in between. Germline lookup yields CDR1 MDHEN and CDR2 SYDVKM. The CDR3 loop spans 14 amino acids. The CDR3: CASRLRDISPEAFF. The CDR3 DNA follows: TGTGCCAGCAGATTAAGGGACATTTCGCCTGAAGCTTTCTTT. The variable domain in full, completed from reference TRBV28 and TRBJ1-1, reads DVKVTQSSRYLVKRTGEKVFLECVQDMDHENMFWYRQDPGLGLRLIYFSYDVKMKEKGDIPEGYSVSREKKERFSLILESASTNQTSMYLCASRLRDISPEAFFGQGTRLTVV.

V is TRBV27 and J is TRBJ2-1, with TRBD2 identical over 7 bases. Per germline, CDR1 MNHEY and CDR2 SMNVEV (reference sequence). Trimming removed 4 bases from V and 7 bases from J; junction bases left unmatched: 13. The CDR3 totals 16 residues. CDR3 sequence: CASSSSPGGGLNEQFF. The CDR3 DNA is TGTGCCAGCAGTTCCTCCCCGGGGGGAGGGCTGAATGAGCAGTTCTTC.

This chain links TRBV5-1 with TRBJ2-7; TRBD1 aligns across 8 bases. This CDR3 region has 17 residues. With 4 bases clipped from V and 1 base from J, the junction kept 13 bases outside the gene matches. Germline V gene sequence: CDR1 SGHRS, CDR2 YFSETQ. The CDR3 region is CASSVAEDRVGSYEQYF. In DNA, the CDR3 is TGCGCCAGCAGCGTCGCCGAGGACAGGGTGGGGTCCTACGAGCAGTACTTC.

This sequence joins TRBV28 and TRBJ2-5, with 9 bases fitting TRBD2. Germline V lookup: CDR1 MDHEN, CDR2 SYDVKM. The J segment lost 1 base and the V segment lost 5 bases, leaving 5 bases of the junction unmatched. The length of the CDR3 is 15 residues. The CDR3 reads CASSAGTSTQETQYF. CDR3 coding DNA: TGTGCCAGCAGTGCCGGGACTAGCACCCAAGAGACCCAGTACTTC.

This chain connects TRBV7-7 to TRBJ2-2; D is possibly TRBD2 (7 bases). The CDR3 is 16 residues long. Trimming cost V 5 bases and J 5 bases, with 18 bases left between them. Germline V CDR1 and CDR2: SSHAT, FNYEAQ (reference sequence). The CDR3 sequence is CASSPLTGRGTGELFF. The CDR3 region has the DNA TGTGCCAGCAGCCCCCTAACAGGGAGGGGGACCGGGGAGCTGTTTTTT.

V gene TRBV9 combines with J gene TRBJ1-2, with D possibly TRBD1 on 6 matching bases. CDR1 is SGDLS and CDR2 is YYNGEE in the germline V gene. With 0 bases removed from V and 4 bases from J, the gap between germline ends came to 22 bases. The CDR3 contains 18 residues. In nucleotides, the CDR3 is TGTGCCAGCAGCGTAGTAGCCGAGTCCCGACAGGAGAGCTATGGCTACACCTTC. Translating gives CASSVVAESRQESYGYTF.

With regard to this clone: Distinct nucleotide sequences in the sample also encode this CDR3. The rearrangement uses TRBV4-1 and TRBJ2-7, with 10 positions matching TRBD1. Looked up from germline, CDR1 is MGHRA and CDR2 is YSYEKL. The CDR3 contains 16 residues. V lost 1 base to trimming and J lost 5 bases; unmatched junction nucleotides: 8. This CDR3 is CASSQGGTGEDHEQYF. The DNA for the CDR3 is TGCGCCAGCAGCCAAGGAGGGACAGGGGAGGATCACGAGCAGTACTTC.

This chain uses TRBV10-3 with TRBJ1-6, with D possibly being TRBD1 (5 bases). Trimming pared 0 bases from V and 3 bases from J, leaving 6 bases between. This CDR3 has 15 amino acids. Germline CDR1 reads ENHRY; CDR2 reads SYGVKD. The CDR3 nucleotides read TGTGCCATCAGTGAGTCGGGGCACTATAATTCACCCCTCCACTTT. It specifies CAISESGHYNSPLHF.

The J gene is TRBJ1-2, the V gene TRBV7-4; D possibly corresponds to TRBD1 (5 bases). The V end was cut by 5 bases, the J end by 3 bases, with 16 bases between. The CDR3 is 15 residues long. Per the germline V gene, CDR1 is SGHVT and CDR2 is SQSDAQ. The CDR3 bases are TGTGCCAGCAGCCCCGACAGACTCTCTCACTATGGCTACACCTTC. This sequence encodes CASSPDRLSHYGYTF.

The chain recombines TRBV25-1 with TRBJ2-2; unclear D gene. Trimming took 3 bases from V and 0 from J, leaving 8 bases between them. Germline V gene lookup returns CDR1 MGHDK and CDR2 SYGVNS. The CDR3 runs 15 residues. Written as DNA, the CDR3 is TGTGCCAGCAGTGATGGGCCTCCGAACACCGGGGAGCTGTTTTTT. Protein product: CASSDGPPNTGELFF.

The rearrangement joins TRBV21-1 to TRBJ2-1; the table's TRBD2 call for D was not verified on the DNA. TRBV21-1 is classified as a pseudogene. The CDR3 runs to 18 residues. CDR3: CASSIRTSGTLSYNEQFF. For the CDR3, the DNA is TGTGCCAGCAGCATCCGGACTAGCGGGACGCTTTCCTACAATGAGCAGTTCTTC.

As concerns this clone: An end of the junction does not agree with germline; a read error may underlie this. The rearrangement links TRBV6-5 to TRBJ1-2; 7 nucleotides match TRBD1. This CDR3 spans 14 amino acids. Germline assignment: CDR1 MNHEY and CDR2 SVGAGI. The CDR3 DNA reads as TGTGTCAGCAGTTACTCCAGGGGGACTTATGGCTACACCTTC. This translates into CVSSYSRGTYGYTF.

The chain recombines TRBV18 with TRBJ2-7; TRBD1 aligns across 9 bases. The CDR3 loop spans 16 amino acids. CDR1 is KGHSH, CDR2 LQKENI, per germline. V was pared by 0 bases and J by 2 bases, with 5 bases of the junction left unmatched. CDR3 nucleotide sequence: TGTGCCAGCTCACCACCGGGACAGGGACGGACCTACGAGCAGTACTTC. Translating gives CASSPPGQGRTYEQYF.

The chain combines TRBV7-9 with TRBJ1-1; D not resolved. The CDR3 length is 13 residues. The V end was cut by 1 base, the J end by 12 bases, with 15 bases between. The V gene's germline CDR1 is SEHNR and CDR2 FQNEAQ (reference sequence). The DNA of the CDR3 is TGTGCCAGCAGCTTAGAATGGGAGGTTACAACTTTCTTT. It is translated as CASSLEWEVTTFF.

The table lists this clone with a few counts. The chain is built from TRBV5-8 and TRBJ1-2; 8 positions agree with TRBD1. The CDR3 spans 12 residues. Germline V lookup: CDR1 SGHTS, CDR2 YDEGEE. V was clipped by 4 bases and J by 8 bases; unmatched bases: 4. CDR3 nucleotides: TGTGCCAGCAGCGTAGGACAGGGAGGCTACACCTTC. Its translation: CASSVGQGGYTF.